These 13 T cell receptor beta chains originate from one sample sequenced in a study of blood T cell repertoires in COVID-19. Sequencing used immunoSEQ multiplex PCR; TCRdb keeps in-frame clones, though not all of them. The data show about 130,000 clones, 87% seen once. Sequencing was done on a sample of peripheral blood. The receptors shown here come from a man aged 50-59 years with active COVID-19.

The V call is TRBV28, the J call TRBJ1-1; TRBD1 agrees at 7 bases. This CDR3 region has 15 residues. The J segment lost 6 bases and the V segment lost 6 bases, leaving 13 bases of the junction unmatched. The V gene's germline CDR1 is MDHEN and CDR2 SYDVKM. CDR3 in DNA: TGTGCCAGCAGATCCCCCCGGGACAGCCCCTCTGAAGCTTTCTTT. The encoded protein is CASRSPRDSPSEAFF.

In this sample, this clone turned up a few times. V is TRBV5-1 and J is TRBJ1-1, with D perhaps matching TRBD1 (6 bases). This CDR3 spans 14 amino acids. Germline-derived CDR1 and CDR2 are SGHRS and YFSETQ. V was cut by 5 bases and J by 1 base, with 12 bases left in between. DNA for the CDR3: TGCGCCAGCAGGGACCTGGGACAGAACACTGAAGCTTTCTTT. This sequence encodes CASRDLGQNTEAFF.

The V call is TRBV5-6, the J call TRBJ2-1; TRBD2 is a possible D gene (7 bases). Germline V gene lookup returns CDR1 SGHDT and CDR2 YYEEEE. Trimming left V 4 bases short and J 15 bases short, with 17 bases between. The CDR3 covers 12 residues. CDR3 protein: CASSLQQGGWFF. The CDR3 nucleotides read TGTGCCAGCAGCCTCCAACAGGGAGGGTGGTTCTTC.

This rearrangement joins TRBV6-5 to TRBJ1-4; 8 positions match TRBD1. With 6 bases clipped from V and 8 bases from J, the junction kept 8 bases outside the gene matches. The CDR3 is 14 amino acids. Germline values: CDR1 MNHEY, CDR2 SVGAGI. CDR3: CASSDTYRGEKLFF. CDR3 nucleotides: TGTGCCAGCAGCGATACTTACAGGGGGGAAAAACTGTTTTTT.

The chain links TRBV3-1 (or the pseudogene TRBV3-2) to TRBJ2-5, with 10 bases matching TRBD2. Germline CDR1 reads LGHDT; CDR2 reads YNNKEL (reference sequence). Trimming removed 4 bases from V and 3 bases from J; junction bases left unmatched: 11. This CDR3 is 17 amino acids long. Here the CDR3 reads CASSRRGSGGAKETQYF. In nucleotides, the CDR3 is TGTGCCAGCAGCCGCCGAGGGAGCGGGGGGGCCAAAGAGACCCAGTACTTC.

This chain connects TRBV24-1 to TRBJ2-3, with 10 bases identical to TRBD2. CDR3 length: 17 amino acids. The V gene end was trimmed by 2 bases and the J gene end by 0 bases; junction bases not matched to a gene: 4. The germline gives CDR1 KGHDR, CDR2 SFDVKD. The CDR3 reads CATSDSGLAASTDTQYF. CDR3 in DNA: TGTGCCACCAGTGATTCCGGACTAGCGGCTAGCACAGATACGCAGTATTTT.

J is TRBJ2-3 and V is TRBV7-2; TRBD1 is a possible D gene (5 bases). Germline CDR1 and CDR2: SGHTA and FQGNSA. The CDR3 runs to 16 residues. Trimming pared 2 bases from V and 0 bases from J, leaving 12 bases between. The CDR3 protein is CASSLYQGSSTDTQYF. The CDR3, as DNA: TGTGCCAGCAGCTTATACCAGGGATCGAGCACAGATACGCAGTATTTT.

J is TRBJ2-5 and V is TRBV9, with 9 bases matching TRBD2. The CDR3 sequence is 17 residues long. The germline gives CDR1 SGDLS, CDR2 YYNGEE. With 4 bases clipped from V and 0 bases from J, the junction kept 10 bases outside the gene matches. CDR3 coding DNA: TGTGCCAGCAGCTCCGAGCGGGGGGCGGGTGACCAAGAGACCCAGTACTTC. Residues: CASSSERGAGDQETQYF. Full variable domain (remainder filled in from reference TRBV9 and TRBJ2-5): DSGVTQTPKHLITATGQRVTLRCSPRSGDLSVYWYQQSLDQGLQFLIQYYNGEERAKGNILERFSAQQFPDLHSELNLSSLELGDSALYFCASSSERGAGDQETQYFGPGTRLLVL.

The chain carries TRBV6-5 and TRBJ2-7; 8 nucleotides match TRBD2. J gave up 3 bases and V 6 bases, and 10 bases lay outside the gene matches. In germline, CDR1 is MNHEY, CDR2 SVGAGI. The CDR3 covers 15 residues. CDR3 nucleotide sequence: TGTGCCAGCAGAGTCGCTGTGACTAGCGTCTACGAGCAGTACTTC. This gives the protein CASRVAVTSVYEQYF.

The chain couples TRBV24-1 to TRBJ2-7; TRBD1 agrees at 7 bases. Germline-derived CDR1 and CDR2 are KGHDR and SFDVKD. The CDR3 runs to 13 residues. Losses at the gene ends were 0 bases for V and 6 bases for J; bases not matched to a gene: 1. CDR3 amino acids: CATSDLGTAEQYF. The CDR3 coding sequence is TGTGCCACCAGTGATTTGGGGACAGCCGAGCAGTACTTC.

V usage is TRBV10-3 and J usage is TRBJ1-5, with 8 bases lining up with TRBD1. Trimming removed 6 bases from V and 8 bases from J; junction bases left unmatched: 12. Germline V gives CDR1 ENHRY, CDR2 SYGVKD. The CDR3 has 15 residues. As DNA, the CDR3 is TGTGCCATCAGCCCCGGACAGGGTCGGAGTGAGCCCCAGCATTTT. It is translated as CAISPGQGRSEPQHF.

The rearrangement uses TRBV7-9 and TRBJ2-7, with 9 bases identical to TRBD2. There are 17 residues in the CDR3. Losses at the gene ends were 1 base for V and 0 bases for J; bases not matched to a gene: 7. From germline, CDR1 is SEHNR and CDR2 FQNEAQ (reference sequence). CDR3 region: CASSLGSGGPISYEQYF. The CDR3 coding sequence is TGTGCCAGCAGCTTAGGCAGCGGGGGGCCAATCTCCTACGAGCAGTACTTC.

V gene TRBV3-1 (or the pseudogene TRBV3-2) combines with J gene TRBJ2-3; 9 positions agree with TRBD2. Per germline, CDR1 LGHDT and CDR2 YNNKEL (reference sequence). Trimming cost V 3 bases and J 5 bases; bases outside gene matches: 9. The CDR3 covers 16 residues. CDR3 sequence reads: CASSQGRLAGVDTQYF. CDR3 nucleotides: TGTGCCAGCAGCCAGGGAAGATTAGCGGGGGTAGATACGCAGTATTTT.